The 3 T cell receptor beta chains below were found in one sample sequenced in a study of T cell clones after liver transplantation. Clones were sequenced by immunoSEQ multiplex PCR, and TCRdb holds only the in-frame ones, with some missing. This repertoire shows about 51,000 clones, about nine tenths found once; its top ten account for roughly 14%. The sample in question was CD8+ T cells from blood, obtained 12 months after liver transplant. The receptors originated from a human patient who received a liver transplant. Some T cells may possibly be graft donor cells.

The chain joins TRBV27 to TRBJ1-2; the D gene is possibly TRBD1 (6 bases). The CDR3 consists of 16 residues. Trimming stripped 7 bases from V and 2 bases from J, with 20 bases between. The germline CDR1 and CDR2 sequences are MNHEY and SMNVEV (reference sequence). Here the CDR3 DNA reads TGTGCCAGCACTGGGGGGCCGGTTGTCGGAAACTATGGCTACACCTTC. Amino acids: CASTGGPVVGNYGYTF.

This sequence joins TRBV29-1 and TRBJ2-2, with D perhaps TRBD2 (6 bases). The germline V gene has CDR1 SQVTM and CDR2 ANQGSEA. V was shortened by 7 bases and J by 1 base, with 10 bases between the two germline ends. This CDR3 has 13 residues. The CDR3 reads CSALGGNTGELFF. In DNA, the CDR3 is TGCAGCGCCCTGGGGGGGAACACCGGGGAGCTGTTTTTT.

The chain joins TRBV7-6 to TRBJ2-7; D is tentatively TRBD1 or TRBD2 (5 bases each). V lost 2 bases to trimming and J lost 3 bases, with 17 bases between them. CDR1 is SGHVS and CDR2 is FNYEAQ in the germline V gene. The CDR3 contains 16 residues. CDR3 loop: CASSLPSERGRYEQYF. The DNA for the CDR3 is TGTGCCAGCAGCTTACCTTCGGAGAGGGGTCGCTACGAGCAGTACTTC.